The 6 T cell receptor beta chains below come from one sample, sequenced in a study of human T cells and chemical hapten exposure (dated by TCRdb to about 2021). To prepare the library, RACE was applied. This sample was sequenced with a NextSeq 500. The raw public reads went through TCRdb reprocessing: fastp at Q25, MiXCR clone calling, in-frame beta chains kept. Under each unique CDR3 protein, matching rows form one entry showing the most common genes and DNA. For this sample the table gives about 350,000 distinct CDR3 sequences, of which about 5% were detected only once. The ten largest clones capture less than 9% of the sample. What this sample's time point label stands for: pre-sensitization, week 0. The treatment or condition label corresponds to: therapeutic diphenylcyclopropenone sensitization with weekly scalp DPC. The sample here was whole blood, taken in connection with sensitization to the hapten diphenylcyclopropenone (DPC). The receptor set was obtained from a young woman with alopecia areata. Some clones in this sample may be carry-over from other donors' samples.

This clonotype has only a few counts. The chain employs TRBV2 and TRBJ1-4, with unresolved D. This CDR3 is 14 amino acids long. With 4 bases removed from V and 8 bases from J, the gap between germline ends came to 14 bases. The germline V gene has CDR1 SNHLY and CDR2 FYNNEI. The DNA for the CDR3 is TGTGCCAGCAGTGGACTCCGACGGGAAGAAAAACTGTTTTTT. Residues: CASSGLRREEKLFF.

Worth noting for this clonotype: This could be a read error, since a much larger clone is one nucleotide away. The final CDR3 position lacks the conserved phenylalanine or tryptophan, pointing to a likely read error. The CDR3 sequence: CASSLWQPQETQYL. CDR3 DNA sequence: TGTGCCAGCAGCTTGTGGCAGCCTCAAGAGACCCAGTACCTC. V is TRBV5-4 and J is TRBJ2-5; D unclear. The CDR3 consists of 14 residues. Between the trimmed V and J ends, which lost 1 base and 2 bases, there was a span of 9 bases. The V gene's germline CDR1 is SGHNT and CDR2 YYREEE (reference sequence).

In its sample, this clonotype was seen a few times. The rearrangement uses TRBV2 and TRBJ2-1; 8 positions match TRBD2. The CDR3 is 11 residues long. Germline V gene lookup returns CDR1 SNHLY and CDR2 FYNNEI. Trimming removed 7 bases from V and 9 bases from J; junction bases left unmatched: 2. The CDR3: CASTGGGEQFF. In nucleotides, the CDR3 is TGTGCCAGCACCGGGGGGGGTGAGCAGTTCTTC.

The rearrangement links TRBV7-2 to TRBJ1-1; D is perhaps TRBD1 (5 bases). The CDR3 has 14 amino acids. CDR1 and CDR2 (germline): SGHTA, FQGNSA. The V end was cut by 7 bases, the J end by 6 bases, with 18 bases between. Here the CDR3 DNA reads TGTGCCAGCACCCAAGCTCGGACACAGTCTGAAGCTTTCTTT. This encodes CASTQARTQSEAFF.

This clonotype has ten or more counts. The V call is TRBV20-1, the J call TRBJ2-3; D ambiguous. V was trimmed by 6 bases and J by 4 bases, leaving 11 bases between them. Germline V gene data show CDR1 as DFQATT and CDR2 as SNEGSKA (reference sequence). The CDR3 spans 12 residues. The DNA of the CDR3 is TGCAGTGCATTCCCCTATGCAGATACGCAGTATTTT. Its protein product is CSAFPYADTQYF.

This clonotype was counted ten times or more. This chain uses TRBV5-6 with TRBJ2-6, with a possible D match to TRBD1 (6 bases). This CDR3 is built from 16 residues. V was pared by 1 base and J by 0 bases, with 8 bases between. Germline CDR1 is SGHDT and CDR2 is YYEEEE. CDR3 in DNA: TGTGCCAGCAGCTTGACAGGGAGCTCTGGGGCCAACGTCCTGACTTTC. Its translation: CASSLTGSSGANVLTF.